This TCR beta chain appears in the sequencing data of a study of beta chain features in type 1 diabetes. At the level of the study: Summed over all samples, the examined sorted cells came to 100 million to 130 million.

The whole isolated RNA underwent reverse transcription, so sequencing captured expressed TCRB transcripts. Measured with immunoSEQ multiplex PCR; TCRdb has only the in-frame clones, and not every one. The sample consists of fewer than 650,000 clones, about 14% of them appearing once. V was pared by 0 bases and J by 2 bases, with 8 bases between. The CDR3 loop spans 14 amino acids. Germline V lookup: CDR1 SGDLS, CDR2 YYNGEE. Only one heparinised blood draw was taken per donor, and its volume averaged approximately 120 mL. Comments on this clone: Its antigen is unidentified.

Overall study findings and caveats: Unsettled here was the matter of whether HLA type influences TCRB rearrangement.

Sequenced input: naive CD4+ T cells from blood. The TCR comes from a man aged 18 to 30 in good health. This chain joins TRBV9 and TRBJ1-1; tentative D call: TRBD1 (5 bases). CDR3: CASSVVQGNTEAFF. The CDR3 DNA reads TGTGCCAGCAGCGTAGTGCAGGGTAACACTGAAGCTTTCTTT.